The rows below give T cell receptor beta chains drawn from one sample of a study of radiotherapy plus CTLA-4 blockade in lung cancer. Using immunoSEQ multiplex PCR, the repertoire was profiled, and TCRdb retains in-frame clones only, with some absent. The data contain about 46,000 clones, around 79% of them seen just once; the ten biggest clones take up approximately 2.5%. This specimen was peripheral blood, taken from a patient treated with radiotherapy plus ipilimumab. The receptors were sampled from a human donor with non-small cell lung cancer whose response to radiotherapy plus ipilimumab could not be evaluated. Both conserved end residues are trimmed from each CDR3.

cdr3_length	j_call	v_call	cdr3_aa
12	TRBJ2-6	TRBV19	ASSDTPGANVLT
11	TRBJ2-7	TRBV30	AWSVSGRGEQY
14	TRBJ2-2	TRBV7-6	ASSLQAGANTGELF
12	TRBJ1-1	TRBV27	ASSLGQRGPEAF
12	TRBJ1-3	TRBV7-9	ASSFAVSGNTIY
12	TRBJ1-1	TRBV7-6	ASSEGLDNTEAF
10	TRBJ1-2	TRBV6-6	ASSKQGDGYT
12	TRBJ2-3	TRBV18	ASSRGQYTDTQY
12	TRBJ1-1	TRBV6-1	ASRRVTLNTEAF
13	TRBJ2-2	TRBV9	ASSRGLFNTGELF
13	TRBJ2-1	TRBV19	ASSVSGGTYNEQF
13	TRBJ2-1	TRBV9	ASSVGASGNNEQF
18	TRBJ2-3	TRBV18	ASSTAGLAGGPSRTDTQY
11	.	TRBV7-2	ASSTNRGYEQY
14	TRBJ2-7	TRBV14	ASSHLKRGRSYEQY
13	TRBJ2-5	TRBV7-6	ASSRTSGGQETQY
14	TRBJ2-2	TRBV5-4	ASSLAQGAYTGELF
15	TRBJ2-1	TRBV7-8	ASSLGTSGRVPYEQF
12	TRBJ1-6	TRBV27	ASTPGRGLSPLH
14	TRBJ1-1	TRBV4-3	ASSLRSSGTPTEAF
16	TRBJ2-5	TRBV7-2	ASSFSGGAYPKRETQY
10	TRBJ2-7	TRBV9	ASSVAGQGLY
10	TRBJ1-6	TRBV4-1	ASSQEEISLH
10	TRBJ1-4	TRBV29-1	SVGWPNEKLF
13	TRBJ2-5	TRBV7-2	ASSLGTGASTGQY
14	TRBJ1-1	TRBV7-3	ASSPQGGVKNTEAF
13	TRBJ2-3	TRBV7-9	ASSTQREGRDTQY
13	TRBJ2-2	TRBV7-2	ASSTTGGIAGELF
11	TRBJ1-2	TRBV30	AWSALNRAGYT
13	TRBJ2-5	TRBV18	ASSPRTGEGETQY
13	TRBJ2-5	TRBV5-1	ASSLETSGGETQY
14	TRBJ2-5	TRBV5-1	ASREAGGAGQETQY
13	TRBJ1-5	TRBV9	ASSVAGTGDQPQH
12	TRBJ1-5	TRBV4-1	ASSQGVGDQPQH
12	TRBJ1-2	TRBV18	ASSPPNRSYGYT
14	TRBJ2-2	TRBV14	ASSLPGLTNTGELF
12	TRBJ2-7	TRBV7-9	ASSLGGGTVEQY